This T cell receptor (beta chain) was profiled in a study of T cells in Graves' hyperthyroidism and ophthalmopathy. Germline CDR1 and CDR2: DFQATT and SNEGSKA (reference sequence). This CDR3 comprises 16 residues. V lost 1 base and J lost 4; bases outside the gene matches: 8. Authors of the study amplified TCR beta CDR3 regions from RNA transcripts. An initial round of RT-PCR targeting the TCR CDR3 relied on the HTBI primer set. TCRdb independently ran MiXCR on the multiplex PCR reads; one entry per CDR3 protein. The repertoire holds over 650,000 distinct CDR3 sequences, 45% seen once, with about 7.7% in the top ten.

What was sequenced was peripheral blood or thyroid tissue (not recorded which). The TCR was taken from an adult man with Graves' disease, either hyperthyroidism or ophthalmopathy (not recorded which). The V gene is TRBV20-1, the J gene TRBJ2-2; 8 nucleotides match TRBD1. The CDR3 here is CSARARGQGLTGELFF. The CDR3 nucleotides read TGCAGTGCTAGAGCACGAGGACAGGGACTCACCGGGGAGCTGTTTTTT.